Each of the 6 T cell receptor beta chains below was sequenced from the same sample in a study of CD8 T cells in Susac syndrome. With random hexamers, roughly 0.45 to 1 ug RNA was reverse transcribed. TCRdb re-derived calls from the immunoSEQ multiplex PCR reads in MiXCR, one entry per CDR3 protein. The table has about 180,000 distinct CDR3 sequences, roughly 92% seen once. The sequencing input was CD4+ T cells from PBMCs. The origin of the receptors is a human donor with Susac syndrome.

The rearrangement uses TRBV30 and TRBJ1-5; TRBD1 is a possible D gene (6 bases). The CDR3 covers 19 residues. The germline CDR1 and CDR2 sequences are GTSNPN and SVGIG (reference sequence). Trimming removed 1 base from V and 1 base from J, with 23 bases in between. The CDR3 loop is CAWSDLTRPGHPSNQPQHF. For the CDR3, the DNA is TGTGCCTGGAGTGACCTTACTAGACCGGGACACCCAAGCAATCAGCCCCAGCATTTT.

This chain connects TRBV12-3 or TRBV12-4 to TRBJ1-1, with D tentatively TRBD1 (5 bases). Trimming took off 6 bases at V and 0 bases at J, with 14 bases between the two ends. CDR3 size: 15 residues. CDR3 bases: TGTGCCAGCAGCCCCCTAGGGGTTGTGAACACTGAAGCTTTCTTT. This encodes CASSPLGVVNTEAFF.

This chain joins TRBV7-6 and TRBJ1-2, with 7 bases fitting TRBD1. Per the germline V gene, CDR1 is SGHVS and CDR2 is FNYEAQ. The CDR3 is 15 residues long. The V segment lost 5 bases and the J segment 4 bases; nucleotides outside the gene matches: 10. CDR3 sequence: CASSPRTGGGYGYTF. The CDR3 DNA reads as TGTGCCAGCAGCCCTCGGACAGGAGGAGGCTATGGCTACACCTTC.

The table lists this clonotype with a count of one. The chain recombines TRBV20-1 with TRBJ2-3; 7 nucleotides align to TRBD1. Germline loops: CDR1 DFQATT, CDR2 SNEGSKA (reference sequence). The CDR3 sequence is 14 residues long. With 1 base clipped from V and 4 bases from J, the junction kept 5 bases outside the gene matches. CDR3 sequence reads: CSARAGQVADTQYF. In nucleotides, the CDR3 is TGCAGTGCTAGAGCAGGACAGGTCGCAGATACGCAGTATTTT.

This sequence joins TRBV18 and TRBJ1-5, with D uncertain. This CDR3 spans 14 amino acids. Trimming cost V 3 bases and J 7 bases, with 13 bases left between them. The germline V gene has CDR1 KGHSH and CDR2 LQKENI. CDR3 in amino acids: CASSPPGLRQPQHF. CDR3 bases: TGTGCCAGCTCACCGCCGGGTCTTAGGCAGCCCCAGCATTTT.

This chain connects TRBV10-2 to TRBJ2-7; TRBD1 aligns across 8 bases. From germline, CDR1 is WSHSY and CDR2 SAAADI. V shed 7 bases and J 6 bases; nucleotides not matched to a gene: 8. This CDR3 has 13 residues. CDR3 bases: TGCGCCAGCATATCGGACAGGGAACCCGAGCAGTACTTC. Translating gives CASISDREPEQYF.